These 8 T cell receptor beta chains were sequenced from one sample in a study of blood T cell repertoires in COVID-19. The repertoire was sequenced with immunoSEQ multiplex PCR; TCRdb's copy has only in-frame clones and lacks some. The sample contains 95,000 to 100,000 clones, 85% to 95% of which appear only once. Sample: peripheral blood. These receptors were obtained from a man aged 50 or older with active COVID-19.

The chain links TRBV28 to TRBJ1-2; perhaps TRBD1 as D (6 bases). CDR1 and CDR2 from the germline V gene are MDHEN and SYDVKM. This CDR3 is 15 amino acids long. The V end lost 2 bases, the J end lost 5 bases, and 15 bases lay between the germline ends. The CDR3 DNA follows: TGTGCCAGCAGTTTACTCTCGACAGGCGGGTATGGCTACACCTTC. Translated: CASSLLSTGGYGYTF.

The chain has TRBV6-1 and TRBJ2-7; a weak D match, TRBD2 (6 bases). Per germline, CDR1 MNHNS and CDR2 SASEGT. With 3 bases removed from V and 0 bases from J, the gap between germline ends came to 12 bases. The CDR3 has 15 amino acids. The CDR3 loop is CASSEEGWGSYEQYF. The DNA for the CDR3 is TGTGCCAGCAGTGAGGAGGGGTGGGGCTCCTACGAGCAGTACTTC.

For the CDR3, the DNA is TGTGCCAGTAGTATACCGGGACTAGCGGCCAAAAACATTCAGTACTTC. This sequence encodes CASSIPGLAAKNIQYF. The chain is built from TRBV19 and TRBJ2-4, with 10 bases fitting TRBD2. Germline CDR1 reads LNHDA; CDR2 reads SQIVND (reference sequence). The CDR3 totals 16 residues. V lost 2 bases to trimming and J lost 1 base; unmatched junction nucleotides: 2.

The rearrangement links TRBV19 to TRBJ1-5, with D tentatively TRBD1 (5 bases). V lost 10 bases and J lost 7, with 17 bases in between. Germline CDR1 reads LNHDA; CDR2 reads SQIVND (reference sequence). CDR3 size: 13 residues. The CDR3 protein is CATSGQVTQPQHF. In DNA, the CDR3 is TGTGCCACTTCAGGGCAGGTGACCCAGCCCCAGCATTTT.

This chain links TRBV28 with TRBJ2-3; 8 positions match TRBD1. The germline CDR1 and CDR2 sequences are MDHEN and SYDVKM. Unmatched junction bases numbered 2, after V lost 2 bases and J lost 4 bases. The CDR3 is 14 residues long. CDR3 region: CASSLQQGADTQYF. In DNA, the CDR3 is TGTGCCAGCAGTTTACAACAGGGGGCAGATACGCAGTATTTT.

This chain links TRBV2 with TRBJ2-7; D is perhaps TRBD2 (5 bases). Trimming stripped 4 bases from V and 3 bases from J, with 13 bases between. The CDR3 is made up of 14 amino acids. Germline CDR1 reads SNHLY; CDR2 reads FYNNEI. The CDR3 protein is CASSVFDGNYEQYF. CDR3 coding DNA: TGTGCCAGCAGTGTATTCGACGGGAACTACGAGCAGTACTTC.

The chain recombines TRBV20-1 with TRBJ2-7; D not certain. The length of the CDR3 is 11 residues. V was pared by 3 bases and J by 0 bases, with 3 bases between. Germline CDR1 and CDR2: DFQATT and SNEGSKA (reference sequence). The DNA for the CDR3 is TGCAGTGCTAGCGGCTCCTACGAGCAGTACTTC. This gives the protein CSASGSYEQYF.

This chain joins TRBV7-9 and TRBJ1-5; possibly TRBD1 for D (6 bases). Deletions cut 4 bases from V and 2 bases from J, with 15 bases between. Germline CDR1 is SEHNR and CDR2 is FQNEAQ (reference sequence). The CDR3 runs to 16 residues. CDR3 DNA: TGTGCCAGCAGCTCAGGGACAACCGTTGGCAATCAGCCCCAGCATTTT. Translated, it gives CASSSGTTVGNQPQHF.